Each of the 16 T cell receptor beta chains below was sequenced from the same sample in a study of T-cell memory formation after mild COVID-19. A single record per CDR3 protein comes from TCRdb applying MiXCR to the 5' RACE reads. The sample records about 90,000 distinct CDR3 sequences, around an eighth being singletons. Input material: PBMCs or a T cell subset sorted from them (not recorded which). The receptors derive from an adult woman who had mild COVID-19 (a few samples of this study predate the infection). Cell type and time point are not known.

This clonotype has just a few counts. The junction shows a germline mismatch at one end, possibly a read error. The chain combines TRBV7-3 with TRBJ2-1; 12 bases map to TRBD2. The CDR3 consists of 19 residues. CDR1 SGHTA and CDR2 FQGTGA come from the germline V gene. CDR3 sequence: CASSLQGLAGGPSYNEHFF. The CDR3 DNA reads TGTGCCAGCAGCTTACAGGGCCTAGCGGGGGGGCCCTCCTACAATGAGCATTTCTTC.

There are a few counts of this clonotype. The chain is built from TRBV24-1 and TRBJ2-3; no clear D gene. The CDR3 is 13 residues long. Germline values: CDR1 KGHDR, CDR2 SFDVKD. Trimming cost V 4 bases and J 6 bases, with 10 bases left between them. The CDR3 protein is CATSDPQPDTQYF. The DNA for the CDR3 is TGTGCCACCAGTGACCCCCAGCCCGATACGCAGTATTTT.

This clonotype has a handful of counts. The V call is TRBV7-8, the J call TRBJ1-2, with 11 bases aligning to TRBD1. The J segment lost 3 bases and the V segment lost 7 bases, leaving 10 bases of the junction unmatched. Per the germline V gene, CDR1 is SGHVS and CDR2 is FQNEAQ. The CDR3 totals 16 residues. DNA of the CDR3: TGTGCCAGCACCAAGACAGGACAGGGGGCTCACTATGGCTACACCTTC. Translating it yields CASTKTGQGAHYGYTF.

This clonotype was seen a handful of times. This chain uses TRBV29-1 with TRBJ1-1; tentative D call: TRBD1 (5 bases). The CDR3 consists of 13 residues. Trimming stripped 3 bases from V and 8 bases from J, with 16 bases between. CDR1 and CDR2 from the germline V gene are SQVTM and ANQGSEA. In nucleotides, the CDR3 is TGCAGCGTTGAGGGACCGGGCGGGGGAGAAGCTTTCTTT. This codes for CSVEGPGGGEAFF.

This chain joins TRBV5-1 and TRBJ2-3; D unclear. Germline CDR1 and CDR2: SGHRS and YFSETQ. Trimming left V 6 bases short and J 4 bases short, with 6 bases between. There are 11 residues in the CDR3. CDR3 sequence: CASIGSDTQYF. CDR3 DNA: TGCGCCAGCATAGGATCAGATACGCAGTATTTT.

This clonotype was observed many times. This chain connects TRBV29-1 to TRBJ2-3; 9 nucleotides agree with TRBD1. The trim removed 6 bases at V and 6 bases at J, leaving 10 bases unmatched. The CDR3 is 14 amino acids. Germline loops: CDR1 SQVTM, CDR2 ANQGSEA. The CDR3 bases are TGCAGCGTCGCGGGACAGGGAGTGTGGGATACGCAGTATTTT. Amino acids: CSVAGQGVWDTQYF.

The rearrangement links TRBV27 to TRBJ2-4, with a tentative D call TRBD1 (6 bases). V was clipped by 2 bases and J by 3 bases, with 14 bases between them. Germline CDR1 and CDR2: MNHEY and SMNVEV (reference sequence). This CDR3 is built from 16 residues. CDR3 nucleotides: TGTGCCAGCAGTTTAAAAGGGGGATACGGCAAAAACATTCAGTACTTC. This codes for CASSLKGGYGKNIQYF.

CDR3 in DNA: TGCGCCAGCAGCTTGGCTGAGGAGCTGTTTTTT. It is translated as CASSLAEELFF. The chain links TRBV5-1 to TRBJ2-2; D is undetermined. The V gene's germline CDR1 is SGHRS and CDR2 YFSETQ. This CDR3 contains 11 residues. V lost 0 bases to trimming and J lost 10 bases, with 4 bases between them.

The chain is built from TRBV6-1 and TRBJ2-6; 8 nucleotides match TRBD1. The germline CDR1 and CDR2 sequences are MNHNS and SASEGT. Trimming removed 8 bases from V and 1 base from J; junction bases left unmatched: 10. The length of the CDR3 is 17 residues. CDR3: CASLSGTGNSGANVLTF. CDR3 in DNA: TGTGCCAGCTTATCCGGGACAGGAAATTCTGGGGCCAACGTCCTGACTTTC.

The V gene is TRBV4-1, the J gene TRBJ2-1; D ambiguous. The germline gives CDR1 MGHRA, CDR2 YSYEKL. The V and J ends lost 0 bases and 6 bases respectively, with 18 bases between them. There are 17 residues in the CDR3. The CDR3 spells CASSQDGEVRYSNEQFF. The DNA of the CDR3 is TGCGCCAGCAGCCAAGACGGTGAGGTCAGGTATTCCAATGAGCAGTTCTTC.

The table lists this clonotype with a few counts. The chain carries TRBV7-9 and TRBJ2-1; TRBD2 is a possible D gene (7 bases). This CDR3 has 14 residues. Germline CDR1 reads SEHNR; CDR2 reads FQNEAQ (reference sequence). The ends were cut back, 5 bases at V and 5 bases at J, with 13 bases in the middle. The CDR3 coding sequence is TGTGCCAGCAGCCCTGGGGGGGCCCACAATGAGCAGTTCTTC. It translates to CASSPGGAHNEQFF.

The chain joins TRBV6-5 to TRBJ2-5; D may correspond to TRBD1 or TRBD2 (5 bases each). This CDR3 has 14 amino acids. V shed 5 bases and J shed 4 bases, with 14 bases lying between them. CDR1 and CDR2 from the germline V gene are MNHEY and SVGAGI. The CDR3 loop reads CASSRERGPETQYF. The CDR3 coding sequence is TGTGCCAGCAGTAGAGAACGGGGCCCAGAGACCCAGTACTTC.

V and J are TRBV7-9 and TRBJ1-1; 7 bases line up with TRBD1. The CDR3 totals 16 residues. Germline V CDR1 and CDR2: SEHNR, FQNEAQ (reference sequence). The V and J ends lost 5 bases and 0 bases, in that order; junction bases with no gene match: 9. The CDR3: CASSPRGQALNTEAFF. The CDR3 nucleotides read TGTGCCAGCAGCCCAAGAGGACAGGCTCTGAACACTGAAGCTTTCTTT. The variable domain in full, with the rest retrieved from reference TRBV7-9 and TRBJ1-1, is DTGVSQNPRHKITKRGQNVTFRCDPISEHNRLYWYRQTLGQGPEFLTYFQNEAQLEKSRLLSDRFSAERPKGSFSTLEIQRTEQGDSAMYLCASSPRGQALNTEAFFGQGTRLTVV.

The rearrangement links TRBV6-5 to TRBJ2-5, with D possibly TRBD1 on 7 matching bases. Germline lookup yields CDR1 MNHEY and CDR2 SVGAGI. V shed 7 bases and J shed 3 bases, with 15 bases lying between them. This CDR3 is built from 14 residues. In DNA, the CDR3 is TGTGCCAGCACCCCCAGGGGGGCGGAAGAGACCCAGTACTTC. Protein: CASTPRGAEETQYF.

This chain links TRBV7-3 with TRBJ2-1, with 13 nucleotides matching TRBD2. The length of the CDR3 is 15 residues. With 5 bases clipped from V and 6 bases from J, the junction kept 4 bases outside the gene matches. Germline CDR1 SGHTA, CDR2 FQGTGA. CDR3 sequence reads: CASSILAGGFNEQFF. The CDR3 DNA reads as TGTGCCAGCAGCATACTAGCGGGGGGGTTCAATGAGCAGTTCTTC.

The CDR3 loop is CASISSTNPSYEQYF. In nucleotides, the CDR3 is TGTGCCAGTATTTCTTCCACAAACCCCTCCTACGAGCAGTACTTC. The chain recombines TRBV7-3 with TRBJ2-7; the D is unclear. V was shortened by 9 bases and J by 0 bases, with 18 bases between the two germline ends. The germline gives CDR1 SGHTA, CDR2 FQGTGA. The CDR3 sequence is 15 residues long.